One sample yielded the 27 T cell receptor beta chains listed below, sequenced in a study of T cell changes during pregnancy in multiple sclerosis. Repertoires were generated with immunoSEQ multiplex PCR, while TCRdb's copy carries only in-frame clones and drops some. The table shows about 98,000 clones, with 92% occurring only once. The input for sequencing was peripheral blood, taken after pregnancy. The receptors derive from a female donor in good health, enrolled as a control in a pregnancy study.

J is TRBJ2-1 and V is TRBV19; TRBD1 might be the D (6 bases). Looked up from germline, CDR1 is LNHDA and CDR2 is SQIVND (reference sequence). Trimming took off 6 bases at V and 4 bases at J, with 22 bases between the two ends. This CDR3 is 17 amino acids long. The CDR3 DNA sequence: TGTGCCAGTAGCCTGGAAAGGGGGTTACGAGGGTACAATGAGCAGTTCTTC. Its translation is CASSLERGLRGYNEQFF.

V usage is TRBV30 and J usage is TRBJ1-2; maybe TRBD1 (6 bases). The CDR3 is 11 residues long. Trimming cost V 0 bases and J 14 bases, with 13 bases left between them. Germline lookup yields CDR1 GTSNPN and CDR2 SVGIG (reference sequence). This CDR3 reads CAWSVQGKGTF. In nucleotides, the CDR3 is TGTGCCTGGAGTGTTCAGGGGAAAGGGACCTTC.

The rearrangement uses TRBV19 and TRBJ1-1, with D possibly being TRBD1 (6 bases). CDR3 size: 16 residues. V gave up 0 bases and J gave up 1 base, with 12 bases separating them. Per germline, CDR1 LNHDA and CDR2 SQIVND (reference sequence). CDR3 residues: CASSIDTGISNTEAFF. The CDR3 region has the DNA TGTGCCAGTAGTATAGACACAGGGATCTCGAACACTGAAGCTTTCTTT.

The V and J genes are TRBV10-3 and TRBJ2-3, with no clear D. Per the germline V gene, CDR1 is ENHRY and CDR2 is SYGVKD. The CDR3 is 12 residues long. With 2 bases removed from V and 5 bases from J, the gap between germline ends came to 5 bases. The DNA for the CDR3 is TGTGCCATCAGTGAGATAGTAGATACGCAGTATTTT. Translation: CAISEIVDTQYF.

V gene TRBV19 combines with J gene TRBJ1-1; D is unresolved. The germline V gene has CDR1 LNHDA and CDR2 SQIVND (reference sequence). The CDR3 totals 13 residues. V was trimmed by 1 base and J by 1 base, leaving 4 bases between them. CDR3 coding DNA: TGTGCCAGTAGTATAGGGCCGAACACTGAAGCTTTCTTT. Translating gives CASSIGPNTEAFF.

The V call is TRBV11-2, the J call TRBJ2-1; 8 positions agree with TRBD2. The germline gives CDR1 SGHAT, CDR2 FQNNGV. The CDR3 loop spans 18 amino acids. V was clipped by 1 base and J by 7 bases; unmatched bases: 15. The CDR3 is CASSLVGAWTSPVNEQFF. The CDR3 coding sequence is TGTGCCAGCAGCTTAGTCGGGGCGTGGACTAGCCCCGTTAATGAGCAGTTCTTC. Using reference TRBV11-2 and TRBJ2-1 for the parts outside the CDR3, the full variable domain is EAGVAQSPRYKIIEKRQSVAFWCNPISGHATLYWYQQILGQGPKLLIQFQNNGVVDDSQLPKDRFSAERLKGVDSTLKIQPAKLEDSAVYLCASSLVGAWTSPVNEQFFGPGTRLTVL.

The CDR3 DNA reads TGTGCCAGCAGCCAAGATTTCGCAGGCTTTACAGATACGCAGTATTTT. This encodes CASSQDFAGFTDTQYF. This rearrangement joins TRBV14 to TRBJ2-3; D not certain. V lost 0 bases to trimming and J lost 3 bases, with 13 bases between them. The germline CDR1 and CDR2 sequences are SGHDN and FVKESK. The CDR3 has 16 residues.

The V call is TRBV7-9, the J call TRBJ1-1; TRBD1 agrees at 12 bases. The CDR3 loop spans 17 amino acids. Per germline, CDR1 SEHNR and CDR2 FQNEAQ (reference sequence). The trim removed 5 bases at V and 1 base at J, leaving 8 bases unmatched. The CDR3 coding sequence is TGTGCCAGCAGCCTCCGCGGGGGACAGGGGGCGAACACTGAAGCTTTCTTT. This translates into CASSLRGGQGANTEAFF.

This chain joins TRBV27 and TRBJ2-5; D gene unclear. Trimming cost V 6 bases and J 5 bases, with 10 bases left between them. The CDR3 loop spans 12 amino acids. CDR1 is MNHEY, CDR2 SMNVEV, per germline (reference sequence). The CDR3 loop reads CASRLTVETQYF. The CDR3 DNA is TGTGCCAGCAGACTTACCGTCGAGACCCAGTACTTC.

Comments on this clone: Other DNA sequences in this sample translate to the same CDR3. The chain joins TRBV19 to TRBJ1-5; no definite D call. Germline assignment: CDR1 LNHDA and CDR2 SQIVND (reference sequence). V was cut by 1 base and J by 0 bases, with 7 bases left in between. CDR3 length equals 15 residues. In DNA, the CDR3 is TGTGCCAGTAGTATAGTCGGAGATAGCAATCAGCCCCAGCATTTT. This encodes CASSIVGDSNQPQHF. Supplemented by reference TRBV19 and TRBJ1-5, the full variable domain reads DGGITQSPKYLFRKEGQNVTLSCEQNLNHDAMYWYRQDPGQGLRLIYYSQIVNDFQKGDIAEGYSVSREKKESFPLTVTSAQKNPTAFYLCASSIVGDSNQPQHFGDGTRLSIL.

The gene calls are TRBV28 and TRBJ2-7; 9 nucleotides line up with TRBD1. J gave up 4 bases and V 3 bases, and 16 bases lay outside the gene matches. This CDR3 spans 18 amino acids. The V gene's germline CDR1 is MDHEN and CDR2 SYDVKM. The CDR3 DNA sequence: TGTGCCAGCAGTTTCCCCACAGGGGGCGGGGACTATTGGTACGAGCAGTACTTC. It yields the protein CASSFPTGGGDYWYEQYF.

The chain links TRBV19 to TRBJ1-3; D possibly corresponds to TRBD1 (6 bases). Trimming cost V 1 base and J 0 bases, with 7 bases left between them. Germline lookup yields CDR1 LNHDA and CDR2 SQIVND (reference sequence). This CDR3 has 15 amino acids. In DNA, the CDR3 is TGTGCCAGTAGTATAGCGGGACACTCTGGAAACACCATATATTTT. Translated: CASSIAGHSGNTIYF.

The CDR3, as DNA: TGTGCCAGCAGCCCGGGACAGTACAATGAGCAGTTCTTC. Its protein product is CASSPGQYNEQFF. The genes are TRBV9 and TRBJ2-1, with 7 bases matching TRBD1. Germline loops: CDR1 SGDLS, CDR2 YYNGEE. The CDR3 contains 13 residues. V shed 4 bases, J shed 4 bases, and the junction held 2 bases outside the gene matches.

The V and J genes are TRBV25-1 and TRBJ2-5; D perhaps matches TRBD2 (6 bases). Per germline, CDR1 MGHDK and CDR2 SYGVNS. This CDR3 spans 15 amino acids. Trimming removed 2 bases from V and 4 bases from J, with 14 bases in between. The CDR3 protein is CASSEVPPGLETQYF. The CDR3 nucleotides read TGTGCCAGCAGTGAAGTACCCCCGGGACTAGAGACCCAGTACTTC.

The genes are TRBV28 and TRBJ2-1; 8 bases line up with TRBD2. CDR1 is MDHEN and CDR2 is SYDVKM in the germline V gene. This CDR3 is 15 amino acids long. V lost 4 bases, J lost 4 bases, and 6 bases stayed unmatched. The CDR3 DNA reads TGTGCCAGCAGTTCCAGCGGGAGTGTTTACAATGAGCAGTTCTTC. Residues: CASSSSGSVYNEQFF. Together with reference TRBV28 and TRBJ2-1, the CDR3 gives the full variable domain: DVKVTQSSRYLVKRTGEKVFLECVQDMDHENMFWYRQDPGLGLRLIYFSYDVKMKEKGDIPEGYSVSREKKERFSLILESASTNQTSMYLCASSSSGSVYNEQFFGPGTRLTVL.

The V call is TRBV6-1, the J call TRBJ2-1; 16 bases line up with TRBD2. The CDR3 totals 17 residues. Unmatched junction bases numbered 9, after V lost 4 bases and J lost 9 bases. Looked up from germline, CDR1 is MNHNS and CDR2 is SASEGT. CDR3 sequence: CASSALTGTSGRGEQFF. The CDR3 nucleotides read TGTGCCAGCAGTGCACTGACCGGGACTAGCGGGAGGGGTGAGCAGTTCTTC.

In DNA, the CDR3 is TGTGCCAGCAGCCAGGGACTAGCGGGGGGGCCCGGGACAGATACGCAGTATTTT. It codes for CASSQGLAGGPGTDTQYF. The V gene is TRBV4-2, the J gene TRBJ2-3; 16 nucleotides align to TRBD2. This CDR3 comprises 18 residues. Per the germline V gene, CDR1 is LGHNA and CDR2 is YNFKEQ. V was pared by 3 bases and J by 3 bases, with 6 bases of the junction left unmatched.

The chain combines TRBV2 with TRBJ1-2, with TRBD1 as a possible D gene (5 bases). CDR1 SNHLY and CDR2 FYNNEI come from the germline V gene. The CDR3 spans 14 residues. Trimming stripped 6 bases from V and 3 bases from J, with 14 bases between. CDR3 nucleotide sequence: TGTGCCAGCAGAGGGTGGACACACGACTATGGCTACACCTTC. Its translation: CASRGWTHDYGYTF.

The chain links TRBV23-1 to TRBJ1-2; TRBD1 matches 10 bases. TRBV23-1 is placed among ORFs of uncertain function. The junction had 17 bases not matched to a gene; V was cut back by 6 bases and J by 4 bases. The CDR3 covers 18 residues. The chain's CDR3 is CASSHLGETGGASYGYTF. The DNA of the CDR3 is TGCGCCAGCAGCCACCTTGGCGAGACAGGGGGCGCCTCCTATGGCTACACCTTC.

This clone is judged medium-sized. The chain links TRBV29-1 to TRBJ2-7, with D possibly being TRBD2 (6 bases). Trimming removed 7 bases at V and 6 bases at J, with 16 bases between. Looked up from germline, CDR1 is SQVTM and CDR2 is ANQGSEA. This CDR3 region has 12 residues. In DNA, the CDR3 is TGCAGCGCCCGGGACTGGGCGTTCGAGCAGTACTTC. This encodes CSARDWAFEQYF.

The chain links TRBV11-2 to TRBJ1-2; D is possibly TRBD1 (5 bases). The CDR3 totals 13 residues. V lost 3 bases and J lost 7, with 12 bases in between. The germline V gene encodes CDR1 SGHAT and CDR2 FQNNGV. The CDR3 bases are TGTGCCAGCAGCTTGGAGGGGCTGGTTGGCTACACCTTC. It is translated as CASSLEGLVGYTF.

The chain has TRBV28 and TRBJ2-5, with 8 positions matching TRBD2. Germline loops: CDR1 MDHEN, CDR2 SYDVKM. With 6 bases clipped from V and 6 bases from J, the junction kept 12 bases outside the gene matches. CDR3 length: 15 residues. The CDR3 bases are TGTGCCAGCAGCAGCGCGGGAGGAGCGCCCCAGACCCAGTACTTC. Its protein is CASSSAGGAPQTQYF. Drawing the rest from reference TRBV28 and TRBJ2-5, the complete variable domain is DVKVTQSSRYLVKRTGEKVFLECVQDMDHENMFWYRQDPGLGLRLIYFSYDVKMKEKGDIPEGYSVSREKKERFSLILESASTNQTSMYLCASSSAGGAPQTQYFGPGTRLLVL.

To note about this clone: Other nucleotide sequences in the sample specify the same CDR3. This chain joins TRBV28 and TRBJ1-5, with a possible D match to TRBD1 (6 bases). The CDR3 has 13 amino acids. CDR1 is MDHEN, CDR2 SYDVKM, per germline. The germline V and J ends were trimmed by 6 bases and 3 bases, with 9 bases remaining between them. The DNA for the CDR3 is TGTGCCAGCAGACAGGGTCTCAATCAGCCCCAGCATTTT. This translates into CASRQGLNQPQHF.

This chain links TRBV4-2 with TRBJ1-1; a weak D match, TRBD1 (5 bases). This CDR3 has 14 residues. The germline V gene encodes CDR1 LGHNA and CDR2 YNFKEQ. The V end was cut by 4 bases, the J end by 1 base, with 10 bases between. The CDR3 DNA follows: TGTGCCAGCAGCCTACAGACAGCGAACACTGAAGCTTTCTTT. Protein: CASSLQTANTEAFF.

To note about this clone: A junction boundary mismatches the germline segment, possibly from a read error. This chain joins TRBV14 and TRBJ2-7; possibly TRBD2 for D (6 bases). This CDR3 is 13 amino acids long. Germline V gives CDR1 SGHDN, CDR2 FVKESK. The CDR3 loop is CASSQALGGATHF. The CDR3 DNA is TGTGCCAGCAGCCAAGCTCTCGGGGGAGCCACGCACTTC.

This sequence joins TRBV10-3 and TRBJ1-4; D not certain. Germline V lookup: CDR1 ENHRY, CDR2 SYGVKD. This CDR3 spans 14 amino acids. Trimming removed 5 bases at V and 2 bases at J, with 9 bases between. As DNA, the CDR3 is TGTGCCATCAGTCCCGGAGACACTAATGAAAAACTGTTTTTT. This gives the protein CAISPGDTNEKLFF.

V is TRBV7-3 and J is TRBJ1-1; the match to TRBD1 covers 11 bases. J gave up 4 bases and V 5 bases, and 6 bases lay outside the gene matches. Germline CDR1 SGHTA, CDR2 FQGTGA. The CDR3 length is 15 residues. CDR3 DNA sequence: TGTGCCAGCAGCGTCGGGACAGGGGGTCCCACTGAAGCTTTCTTT. This gives the protein CASSVGTGGPTEAFF.